Sequencing of this T cell receptor beta chain was carried out in a study of technical replicates of blood from a few donors. Trimming removed 0 bases from V and 6 bases from J; junction bases left unmatched: 7. Germline CDR1 and CDR2: SGDLS and YYNGEE. This CDR3 has 15 residues. Libraries were prepared by immunoSEQ multiplex PCR; TCRdb keeps only in-frame clonotypes and omits some of them. This sample yields tens of thousands of clones, of which more than 80% are seen a single time; approximately 3.5% belongs to the top ten. V and J are TRBV9 and TRBJ2-7; 9 bases match TRBD1. The source is a human donor in good health. Some clones in this sample may be carry-over from other donors' samples. Input material: PBMCs. The CDR3 DNA follows: TGTGCCAGCAGCGTAGATTTCGGGACAGGGCTCGAGCAGTACTTC. Amino acids: CASSVDFGTGLEQYF. The full variable domain, in which reference TRBV9 and TRBJ2-7 provide the parts outside the CDR3, is DSGVTQTPKHLITATGQRVTLRCSPRSGDLSVYWYQQSLDQGLQFLIQYYNGEERAKGNILERFSAQQFPDLHSELNLSSLELGDSALYFCASSVDFGTGLEQYFGPGTRLTVT.